A single sample gave rise to the 19 T cell receptor beta chains below, sequenced in a study of beta chain features in type 1 diabetes. Isolated RNA was reverse transcribed in full, so expressed TCRB transcripts were sequenced. Sequenced by immunoSEQ multiplex PCR; TCRdb stores in-frame clones only, minus some. The sample holds about 230,000 clones, around 9.6% seen once. Source material: naive CD4+ T cells from blood. Receptor source: a woman between 18 and 29 years old in good health.

This clone was seen more than once but under ten times. CDR3 residues: CASSYLAENYEQYF. The CDR3 coding sequence is TGTGCCAGCAGTTACCTAGCGGAGAACTACGAGCAGTACTTC. J is TRBJ2-5 and V is TRBV6-5; TRBD2 agrees at 7 bases. Gene TRBJ2-7 matches the end of the DNA better, so the J call may be wrong. Germline V gene sequence: CDR1 MNHEY, CDR2 SVGAGI. CDR3 length equals 14 residues.

There are a few counts of this clone. This chain links TRBV5-8 with TRBJ2-5, with TRBD1 matching over 10 bases. The V and J ends lost 5 bases and 0 bases, in that order; junction bases with no gene match: 10. From germline, CDR1 is SGHTS and CDR2 YDEGEE. CDR3 length: 17 residues. Written as DNA, the CDR3 is TGTGCCAGCAGGGAGAACGGGGGGACAGGGGACCAAGAGACCCAGTACTTC. This gives the protein CASRENGGTGDQETQYF.

This clone was seen only a few times. The V gene is TRBV19, the J gene TRBJ1-4; a weak D match, TRBD1 (6 bases). CDR1 is LNHDA, CDR2 SQIVND, per germline (reference sequence). The CDR3 has 14 amino acids. V shed 4 bases and J shed 8 bases, with 14 bases lying between them. The CDR3 loop reads CASSRGTQEEKLFF. The CDR3 bases are TGTGCCAGTAGTAGAGGGACACAAGAGGAAAAACTGTTTTTT.

This rearrangement joins TRBV28 to TRBJ2-1, with 10 bases that match TRBD2. V shed 5 bases, J shed 10 bases, and the junction held 11 bases outside the gene matches. The CDR3 length is 15 residues. CDR1 and CDR2 (germline): MDHEN, SYDVKM. The CDR3 here is CASSKGTSAHGEQFF. CDR3 bases: TGTGCCAGCAGTAAAGGGACTAGCGCTCATGGAGAGCAGTTCTTC.

This clone was seen only a few times. This rearrangement joins TRBV4-2 to TRBJ2-3, with TRBD2 identical over 13 bases. With 6 bases clipped from V and 4 bases from J, the junction kept 7 bases outside the gene matches. Germline V gives CDR1 LGHNA, CDR2 YNFKEQ. This CDR3 is built from 16 residues. The CDR3 loop reads CASSSRTSGSPDTQYF. CDR3 bases: TGTGCCAGCAGTTCCCGGACTAGCGGGAGCCCAGATACGCAGTATTTT.

This clone was seen only a few times. J is TRBJ2-5 and V is TRBV15; 8 bases match TRBD1. Germline V CDR1 and CDR2: LNHNV, YYDKDF (reference sequence). J lost 1 base, V lost 3 bases, and 1 base had no gene match. The length of the CDR3 is 14 residues. Here the CDR3 reads CATSRGQVQETQYF. CDR3 coding DNA: TGTGCCACCAGCAGGGGACAGGTCCAAGAGACCCAGTACTTC.

The chain is built from TRBV7-2 and TRBJ1-2; 8 bases map to TRBD1. Germline V gene sequence: CDR1 SGHTA, CDR2 FQGNSA. After removal of 4 bases from V and 1 base from J, the junction contained 8 bases not matched to a gene. The CDR3 spans 16 residues. The CDR3 loop reads CASSSGQVLINYGYTF. In DNA, the CDR3 is TGTGCCAGCAGCTCGGGACAGGTTCTCATTAACTATGGCTACACCTTC.

This chain joins TRBV28 and TRBJ1-5, with TRBD1 matching over 7 bases. Germline-derived CDR1 and CDR2 are MDHEN and SYDVKM. This CDR3 is 14 amino acids long. V was pared by 4 bases and J by 11 bases, with 11 bases of the junction left unmatched. The CDR3 sequence: CASSSTGAAPTQHF. The DNA of the CDR3 is TGTGCCAGCAGTTCCACAGGGGCCGCGCCGACCCAGCATTTT.

The chain is built from TRBV2 and TRBJ1-2, with no clear D. Germline V gene lookup returns CDR1 SNHLY and CDR2 FYNNEI. The germline V and J ends were trimmed by 4 bases and 2 bases, with 5 bases remaining between them. This CDR3 region has 12 residues. CDR3 sequence: CASSGRNYGYTF. The CDR3 DNA reads TGTGCCAGCAGTGGCAGGAACTATGGCTACACCTTC.

The V and J genes are TRBV10-3 and TRBJ1-1; 8 nucleotides agree with TRBD1. Germline assignment: CDR1 ENHRY and CDR2 SYGVKD. The CDR3 is made up of 14 amino acids. With V trimmed by 10 bases and J by 3 bases, 10 bases remained unmatched. The CDR3 is CATMNKQGDTEAFF. The CDR3 DNA sequence: TGTGCCACCATGAATAAACAGGGGGACACTGAAGCTTTCTTT.

The V gene is TRBV7-3, the J gene TRBJ1-1; TRBD1 matches at 11 bases. CDR1 is SGHTA and CDR2 is FQGTGA in the germline V gene. This CDR3 contains 16 residues. V was pared by 1 base and J by 6 bases, with 7 bases of the junction left unmatched. CDR3 sequence (DNA): TGTGCCAGCAGCTTAAAGGGGACAGGGGGGTCTTCTGAAGCTTTCTTT. Its protein product is CASSLKGTGGSSEAFF.

This clone was detected ten times or more. The rearrangement uses TRBV19 and TRBJ2-2, with D unresolved. Germline V gene data show CDR1 as LNHDA and CDR2 as SQIVND (reference sequence). V was shortened by 6 bases and J by 6 bases, with 5 bases between the two germline ends. The CDR3 has 11 amino acids. CDR3: CASRRAGELFF. CDR3 DNA sequence: TGTGCCAGTAGGCGCGCCGGGGAGCTGTTTTTT.

For the CDR3, the DNA is TGTGCCAGCAGGCCCAGGGGTCTTGGCTACGAGCAGTACTTC. Amino acid sequence: CASRPRGLGYEQYF. The rearrangement joins TRBV7-6 to TRBJ2-7, with a weak D call TRBD1 (6 bases). Per germline, CDR1 SGHVS and CDR2 FNYEAQ. The CDR3 length is 14 residues. Trimming removed 6 bases at V and 3 bases at J, with 15 bases between.

The chain links TRBV30 to TRBJ1-4; TRBD1 might be the D (6 bases). The CDR3 runs 12 residues. Trimming stripped 1 base from V and 10 bases from J, with 10 bases between. Germline CDR1 reads GTSNPN; CDR2 reads SVGIG (reference sequence). The chain's CDR3 is CAWSAGGRKLFF. The CDR3 DNA sequence: TGTGCCTGGAGTGCGGGGGGCCGAAAACTGTTTTTT.

In its sample, this clone was seen a few times. The CDR3 DNA sequence: TGTGCCAGCAGCTCCCTAGCGGGGGGGCCGAATGAGCAGTTCTTC. Its protein product is CASSSLAGGPNEQFF. The chain links TRBV5-4 to TRBJ2-1; TRBD2 agrees at 12 bases. Trimming took 3 bases from V and 7 from J; bases not matched to a gene: 5. CDR3 length: 15 amino acids. Germline CDR1 is SGHNT and CDR2 is YYREEE (reference sequence).

This chain links TRBV6-1 with TRBJ2-3; 7 nucleotides agree with TRBD1. Looked up from germline, CDR1 is MNHNS and CDR2 is SASEGT. CDR3 size: 15 residues. The V segment lost 6 bases and the J segment 2 bases; nucleotides outside the gene matches: 8. The CDR3 coding sequence is TGTGCCAGCAGGGGGAAGGGACAGCACACAGATACGCAGTATTTT. Its protein product is CASRGKGQHTDTQYF.

This clone turned up a few times. The chain recombines TRBV7-9 with TRBJ1-3; possibly TRBD1 for D (5 bases). The CDR3 is 13 amino acids. Germline CDR1 is SEHNR and CDR2 is FQNEAQ (reference sequence). Trimming left V 0 bases short and J 8 bases short, with 8 bases between. CDR3 coding DNA: TGTGCCAGCAGCTTAGCTGGGGGGGACACCATATATTTT. Its protein product is CASSLAGGDTIYF.

This clone was observed a handful of times. At the DNA level, this CDR3 is encoded by other sequences in the same sample as well. CDR3 nucleotide sequence: TGCGCCAGCAGTGCCACAGGGGGGGAGGAGACCCAGTACTTC. Protein sequence: CASSATGGEETQYF. The chain is built from TRBV10-2 and TRBJ2-5; the D gene is possibly TRBD1 (8 bases). The CDR3 contains 14 residues. V was pared by 4 bases and J by 5 bases, with 14 bases between. Germline CDR1 is WSHSY and CDR2 is SAAADI.

This clone was counted a few times. The CDR3 protein is CASTGDSNQPQHF. CDR3 in DNA: TGTGCCAGCACCGGAGATAGCAATCAGCCCCAGCATTTT. The chain has TRBV6-1 and TRBJ1-5; D gene unclear. Germline CDR1 is MNHNS and CDR2 is SASEGT. This CDR3 is 13 amino acids long. Deletions cut 7 bases from V and 0 bases from J, with 7 bases between.